This is a list of T cell receptor beta chains from one sample in a study of cytomegalovirus exposure and HLA in healthy donors. Data came from immunoSEQ multiplex PCR; TCRdb stores just in-frame clones and leaves some out. The sample carries roughly 160,000 clones, approximately 76% recorded once. The source material was PBMCs. Receptor source: a young woman in good health and CMV-seropositive. CDR3s include the opening cysteine and the closing phenylalanine or tryptophan. Fields, in order: CDR3 DNA, CDR3 protein, J gene, V gene, D gene, clone size. D genes are given only for firm matches. Clone size, where shown, is once, few, many, or a class for clones that have expanded.

CDR3 DNA: TGTGCCAGCAGCCAAGACTGGAGTGAGCAGTTCTTC
CDR3 protein: CASSQDWSEQFF
J gene: TRBJ2-1
V gene: TRBV7-2
D gene: -
clone size: -

CDR3 DNA: TGTGCCAGTAGTATACTGAACACCGGGACATCTCGTGAAAAACTGTTTTTT
CDR3 protein: CASSILNTGTSREKLFF
J gene: TRBJ1-4
V gene: TRBV19
D gene: -
clone size: few

CDR3 DNA: TGCGCCAGCAGCCCTAGGGGAGGGGCCGACGGAGATACGCAGTATTTT
CDR3 protein: CASSPRGGADGDTQYF
J gene: TRBJ2-3
V gene: TRBV4-1
D gene: TRBD2
clone size: -

CDR3 DNA: TGTGCCAGCAGTTCCGGGAACGGGGGTCGTACAGATACGCAGTATTTT
CDR3 protein: CASSSGNGGRTDTQYF
J gene: TRBJ2-3
V gene: TRBV7-9
D gene: -
clone size: -

CDR3 DNA: TGTGCCAGCAGCTTCGCCCCTCAGGGCCTGGGTGAAAAACTGTTTTTT
CDR3 protein: CASSFAPQGLGEKLFF
J gene: TRBJ1-4
V gene: TRBV7-6
D gene: -
clone size: -

CDR3 DNA: TGTGCCTGGACATCAGGGGTTCGCTTCGAGCAGTACTTC
CDR3 protein: CAWTSGVRFEQYF
J gene: TRBJ2-7
V gene: TRBV30
D gene: -
clone size: -

CDR3 DNA: TGTGCCAGCAGTTACTCGTTGGGGACACCGTCCTACGAGCAGTACTTC
CDR3 protein: CASSYSLGTPSYEQYF
J gene: TRBJ2-7
V gene: TRBV6-7
D gene: -
clone size: -

CDR3 DNA: TGTGCCAGCAGTTCCTCTAGCGGGGACCTCCAAGAGACCCAGTACTTC
CDR3 protein: CASSSSSGDLQETQYF
J gene: TRBJ2-5
V gene: TRBV27
D gene: TRBD2
clone size: -

CDR3 DNA: TGTGCCAGCAGTGATGGACAGGGGGCAACCATTAGCAATCAGCCCCAGCATTTT
CDR3 protein: CASSDGQGATISNQPQHF
J gene: TRBJ1-5
V gene: TRBV2
D gene: TRBD1
clone size: -

CDR3 DNA: TGTGCCAGCAGCCAGCCGACAGGGATGAACACTGAAGCTTTCTTT
CDR3 protein: CASSQPTGMNTEAFF
J gene: TRBJ1-1
V gene: TRBV14
D gene: TRBD1
clone size: -

CDR3 DNA: TGTGCCAGCAGTGTCCGGTCAGGGGGTCGAGGCTACACCTTC
CDR3 protein: CASSVRSGGRGYTF
J gene: TRBJ1-2
V gene: TRBV2
D gene: TRBD1
clone size: -

CDR3 DNA: TGTGCCAGCTCACCGGGCTTAGGAGCGGGGGCTAAAGAGACCCAGTACTTC
CDR3 protein: CASSPGLGAGAKETQYF
J gene: TRBJ2-5
V gene: TRBV18
D gene: TRBD2
clone size: -

CDR3 DNA: TGTGCTAGTGGTTTTGCTAGCGGGGGGCCAGGGTTCTTC
CDR3 protein: CASGFASGGPGFF
J gene: TRBJ2-1
V gene: TRBV12-5
D gene: TRBD2
clone size: -

CDR3 DNA: TGTGCCAGCAGCCCACGACCCCCGGGGGACCCAGATACGCAGTATTTT
CDR3 protein: CASSPRPPGDPDTQYF
J gene: TRBJ2-3
V gene: TRBV9
D gene: -
clone size: -

CDR3 DNA: TGTGCTAGTGGACGCGTCCGGGACAGATCCTACGAGCAGTACTTC
CDR3 protein: CASGRVRDRSYEQYF
J gene: TRBJ2-7
V gene: TRBV12-5
D gene: TRBD1
clone size: few

CDR3 DNA: TGTGCCACCAGCAGGGCTATCAGGGATCCGAACACTGAAGCTTTCTTT
CDR3 protein: CATSRAIRDPNTEAFF
J gene: TRBJ1-1
V gene: TRBV15
D gene: -
clone size: -

CDR3 DNA: TGTGCCAGCAGCTTGGGACTGGAAGAGACCCAGTACTTC
CDR3 protein: CASSLGLEETQYF
J gene: TRBJ2-5
V gene: TRBV5-5
D gene: -
clone size: -

CDR3 DNA: TGTGCCAGTACAGAACAGGGGTGGGGCACTGAAGCTTTCTTT
CDR3 protein: CASTEQGWGTEAFF
J gene: TRBJ1-1
V gene: TRBV7-2
D gene: TRBD1
clone size: -

CDR3 DNA: TGTGCCAGCAGCTTAGGGGAGAAAGCGGGAACAACCTACGAGCAGTACTTC
CDR3 protein: CASSLGEKAGTTYEQYF
J gene: TRBJ2-7
V gene: TRBV7-6
D gene: TRBD2
clone size: -

CDR3 DNA: TGTGCCAGCAGTTATCGACAGGGGAGCACTGAAGCTTTCTTT
CDR3 protein: CASSYRQGSTEAFF
J gene: TRBJ1-1
V gene: TRBV6-5
D gene: TRBD1
clone size: -

CDR3 DNA: TGTGCTAGTGGTTTAATGCGTTTAGCGGGGGGGCCCACCGGGGAGCTGTTTTTT
CDR3 protein: CASGLMRLAGGPTGELFF
J gene: TRBJ2-2
V gene: TRBV12-5
D gene: TRBD2
clone size: few

CDR3 DNA: TGTGCCAGCAGTTCTCCGACTAGCGGGGCCTACGAGCAGTACTTC
CDR3 protein: CASSSPTSGAYEQYF
J gene: TRBJ2-7
V gene: TRBV6-6
D gene: TRBD2
clone size: -

CDR3 DNA: TGCGCCAGCAGCCAAGATGGTCAGGGAACATACGAGCAGTACTTC
CDR3 protein: CASSQDGQGTYEQYF
J gene: TRBJ2-7
V gene: TRBV4-3
D gene: -
clone size: few

CDR3 DNA: TGTGCCAGCAGCTTAACCTCGGGACAGGGGGCTTACACTGAAGCTTTCTTT
CDR3 protein: CASSLTSGQGAYTEAFF
J gene: TRBJ1-1
V gene: TRBV7-3
D gene: TRBD1
clone size: few

CDR3 DNA: TGTGCCAGCAGCGTAGGGTACCGAAGCTATGCAACTAATGAAAAACTGTTTTTT
CDR3 protein: CASSVGYRSYATNEKLFF
J gene: TRBJ1-4
V gene: TRBV9
D gene: -
clone size: -

CDR3 DNA: TGTGCCAGCAGCCCCTACCCGACAGGGAACTATGGCTACACCTTC
CDR3 protein: CASSPYPTGNYGYTF
J gene: TRBJ1-2
V gene: TRBV7-6
D gene: TRBD1
clone size: -

CDR3 DNA: TGTGCCAGCAGCTTGGGCTGGAATGAGCAGTTCTTC
CDR3 protein: CASSLGWNEQFF
J gene: TRBJ2-1
V gene: TRBV7-2
D gene: -
clone size: -

CDR3 DNA: TGTGCCAGCAGCCCCCCCGCGGGGGGAGGTGAGCAGTTCTTC
CDR3 protein: CASSPPAGGGEQFF
J gene: TRBJ2-1
V gene: TRBV7-9
D gene: TRBD2
clone size: -

CDR3 DNA: TGTGCCAGCAGCCAAGTCTCTCCAGGGGAAAAACTGTTTTTT
CDR3 protein: CASSQVSPGEKLFF
J gene: TRBJ1-4
V gene: TRBV14
D gene: -
clone size: -

CDR3 DNA: TGTGCCTGGAGTGCCGGCAGTGGACTCCCTGATCACTACGAGCAGTACTTC
CDR3 protein: CAWSAGSGLPDHYEQYF
J gene: TRBJ2-7
V gene: TRBV30
D gene: -
clone size: -